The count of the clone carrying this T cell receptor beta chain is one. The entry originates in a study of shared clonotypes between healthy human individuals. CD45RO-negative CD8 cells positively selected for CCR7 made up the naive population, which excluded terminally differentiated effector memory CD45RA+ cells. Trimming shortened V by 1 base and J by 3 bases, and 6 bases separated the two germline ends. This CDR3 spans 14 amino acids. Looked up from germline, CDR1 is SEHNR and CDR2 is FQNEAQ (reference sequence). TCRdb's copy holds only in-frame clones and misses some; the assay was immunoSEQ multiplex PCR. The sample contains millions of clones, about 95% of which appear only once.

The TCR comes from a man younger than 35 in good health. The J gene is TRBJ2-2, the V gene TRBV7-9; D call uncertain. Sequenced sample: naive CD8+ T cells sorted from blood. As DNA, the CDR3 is TGTGCCAGCAGCTTAGACTGGGACACCGGGGAGCTGTTTTTT. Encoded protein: CASSLDWDTGELFF. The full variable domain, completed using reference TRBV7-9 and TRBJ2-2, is DTGVSQNPRHKITKRGQNVTFRCDPISEHNRLYWYRQTLGQGPEFLTYFQNEAQLEKSRLLSDRFSAERPKGSFSTLEIQRTEQGDSAMYLCASSLDWDTGELFFGEGSRLTVL.